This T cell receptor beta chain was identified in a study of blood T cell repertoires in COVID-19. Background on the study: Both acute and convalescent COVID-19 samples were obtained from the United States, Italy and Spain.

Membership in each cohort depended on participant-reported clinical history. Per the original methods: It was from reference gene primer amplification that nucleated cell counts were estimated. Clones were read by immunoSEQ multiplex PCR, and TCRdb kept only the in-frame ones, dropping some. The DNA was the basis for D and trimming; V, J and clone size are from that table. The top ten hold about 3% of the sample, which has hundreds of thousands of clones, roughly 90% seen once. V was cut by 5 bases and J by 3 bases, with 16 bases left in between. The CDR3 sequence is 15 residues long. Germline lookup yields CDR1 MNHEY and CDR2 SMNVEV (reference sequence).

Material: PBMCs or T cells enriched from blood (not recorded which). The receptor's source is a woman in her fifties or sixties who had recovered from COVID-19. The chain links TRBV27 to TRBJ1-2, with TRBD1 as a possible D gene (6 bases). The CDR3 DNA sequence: TGTGCCAGCAGTGAGGACAGTTTCGGGGACTATGGCTACACCTTC. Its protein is CASSEDSFGDYGYTF.